The rows below give T cell receptor beta chains drawn from one sample of a study of technical replicates of blood from a few donors. The protocol was immunoSEQ multiplex PCR, while the TCRdb copy is restricted to in-frame clones and leaves out a portion. The data show some 80,000 clones, about 97% seen once. Sequenced sample: T cells isolated from PBMCs. The receptors come from a human donor in good health. The CDR3 runs from the conserved cysteine through the conserved F or W. A D gene is named only where the DNA matches it firmly. Where a row states a size, it is once, few, many or the class of an expanded clone; other rows omit it.

D gene: -
clone size: -
J gene: TRBJ2-4
V gene: TRBV5-4
CDR3 protein: CASSPRGTNIQYF
CDR3 DNA: TGTGCCAGCAGCCCTCGGGGGACGAACATTCAGTACTTC

D gene: TRBD1
clone size: -
J gene: TRBJ2-4
V gene: TRBV12-5
CDR3 protein: CASEQGAGKNIQYF
CDR3 DNA: TGTGCTAGTGAGCAGGGGGCTGGCAAAAACATTCAGTACTTC

D gene: -
clone size: once
J gene: TRBJ1-2
V gene: TRBV13
CDR3 protein: CASSLSPSYRDGYTF
CDR3 DNA: TGTGCCAGCAGCTTATCCCCTTCGTACAGGGATGGCTACACCTTC

D gene: TRBD1
clone size: -
J gene: TRBJ1-4
V gene: TRBV10-1
CDR3 protein: CASSEGQGQKLFF
CDR3 DNA: TGCGCCAGCAGTGAGGGACAGGGTCAAAAACTGTTTTTT

D gene: TRBD2
clone size: -
J gene: TRBJ2-7
V gene: TRBV6-1
CDR3 protein: CASSHTSVPGYEQYF
CDR3 DNA: TGTGCCAGCAGCCATACTAGCGTACCGGGCTACGAGCAGTACTTC

D gene: TRBD1
clone size: -
J gene: TRBJ1-1
V gene: TRBV19
CDR3 protein: CASSIQGDTEAFF
CDR3 DNA: TGTGCCAGTAGTATCCAGGGGGACACTGAAGCTTTCTTT

D gene: -
clone size: few
J gene: TRBJ1-1
V gene: TRBV5-4
CDR3 protein: CASSPTELNTEAFF
CDR3 DNA: TGTGCCAGCAGTCCGACGGAGTTGAACACTGAAGCTTTCTTT

D gene: -
clone size: -
J gene: TRBJ1-2
V gene: TRBV10-3
CDR3 protein: CAISESEKYGYTF
CDR3 DNA: TGTGCCATCAGTGAGTCAGAGAAATATGGCTACACCTTC

D gene: TRBD2
clone size: -
J gene: TRBJ2-1
V gene: TRBV11-2
CDR3 protein: CASSRSGRANEQFF
CDR3 DNA: TGTGCCAGCAGCCGTAGCGGGAGGGCCAATGAGCAGTTCTTC

D gene: -
clone size: -
J gene: TRBJ1-3
V gene: TRBV10-2
CDR3 protein: CASSGTVSGNTIYF
CDR3 DNA: TGCGCCAGCAGTGGGACAGTTTCTGGAAACACCATATATTTT

D gene: -
clone size: once
J gene: TRBJ2-5
V gene: TRBV30
CDR3 protein: CAWAQRVQETQYF
CDR3 DNA: TGTGCCTGGGCTCAGCGGGTCCAAGAGACCCAGTACTTC

D gene: TRBD1
clone size: -
J gene: TRBJ2-7
V gene: TRBV7-2
CDR3 protein: CASNRRDRDNEQYF
CDR3 DNA: TGTGCCAGCAACCGACGGGACAGGGACAACGAGCAGTACTTC

D gene: TRBD2
clone size: -
J gene: TRBJ2-2
V gene: TRBV5-5
CDR3 protein: CASSLPTSGRAGGELFF
CDR3 DNA: TGTGCCAGCAGCTTGCCGACTAGCGGGAGGGCCGGCGGGGAGCTGTTTTTT

D gene: -
clone size: -
J gene: TRBJ1-1
V gene: TRBV5-1
CDR3 protein: CASSNTEAFF
CDR3 DNA: TGCGCCAGCTCTAACACTGAAGCTTTCTTT

D gene: TRBD2
clone size: -
J gene: TRBJ2-2
V gene: TRBV6-1
CDR3 protein: CASSAPPSGANTGELFF
CDR3 DNA: TGTGCCAGCAGTGCCCCGCCTAGCGGAGCGAACACCGGGGAGCTGTTTTTT

D gene: TRBD1
clone size: -
J gene: TRBJ1-4
V gene: TRBV7-8
CDR3 protein: CASSLGQGGEKLFF
CDR3 DNA: TGTGCCAGCAGCCTGGGACAGGGAGGGGAAAAACTGTTTTTT

D gene: TRBD1
clone size: -
J gene: TRBJ1-1
V gene: TRBV29-1
CDR3 protein: CSVTVTGAPNTEAFF
CDR3 DNA: TGCAGCGTGACCGTTACAGGGGCACCGAACACTGAAGCTTTCTTT

D gene: -
clone size: -
J gene: TRBJ2-7
V gene: TRBV4-3
CDR3 protein: CASSQGTDSSYEQYF
CDR3 DNA: TGCGCCAGCAGCCAAGGAACTGATTCTAGCTACGAGCAGTACTTC

D gene: -
clone size: -
J gene: TRBJ2-7
V gene: TRBV21-1
CDR3 protein: CASSKGRQGAYEQYF
CDR3 DNA: TGTGCCAGCAGCAAAGGTAGACAGGGGGCCTACGAGCAGTACTTC

D gene: TRBD2
clone size: -
J gene: TRBJ2-7
V gene: TRBV7-9
CDR3 protein: CASSFLLAGVSYEQYF
CDR3 DNA: TGTGCCAGCAGCTTCCTACTAGCGGGAGTATCCTACGAGCAGTACTTC

D gene: -
clone size: -
J gene: TRBJ1-3
V gene: TRBV11-2
CDR3 protein: CASSQGRGNTIYF
CDR3 DNA: TGTGCCAGCAGCCAGGGGAGAGGAAACACCATATATTTT

D gene: -
clone size: -
J gene: TRBJ2-7
V gene: TRBV27
CDR3 protein: CASWQGYEQYF
CDR3 DNA: TGTGCCAGCTGGCAGGGCTACGAGCAGTACTTC